This T cell receptor beta chain was profiled in a study of blood T cell repertoires in COVID-19. Across the study: Italy, Spain and the United States were the sources of the convalescent and acute COVID-19 samples. Nucleic acid was either cDNA or gDNA, and it came from T cells, B-cell-depleted T cells, or PBMCs.

Study processing details: Amplification of reference gene primers was used by the study to estimate nucleated cell counts. Only in-frame clones appear in the TCRdb table, and some are missing; sequencing was by immunoSEQ multiplex PCR. V, J and clone size were drawn from that table, and D and trimming were deduced from the DNA. The profile shows roughly 220,000 clones, 80% to 90% of them singletons. This clone was seen only once. The sequence derives from a man aged 45 to 65 who had recovered from COVID-19. The sample comprised peripheral blood.

The CDR3 bases are TGTGCCAGCAGTCCTCCTAGGGGGCTCAATTCACCCCTCCACTTT. It specifies CASSPPRGLNSPLHF. This rearrangement joins TRBV27 to TRBJ1-6; 7 nucleotides match TRBD1. Germline V gene data show CDR1 as MNHEY and CDR2 as SMNVEV (reference sequence). After removal of 5 bases from V and 7 bases from J, the junction contained 8 bases not matched to a gene. The CDR3 is made up of 15 amino acids.